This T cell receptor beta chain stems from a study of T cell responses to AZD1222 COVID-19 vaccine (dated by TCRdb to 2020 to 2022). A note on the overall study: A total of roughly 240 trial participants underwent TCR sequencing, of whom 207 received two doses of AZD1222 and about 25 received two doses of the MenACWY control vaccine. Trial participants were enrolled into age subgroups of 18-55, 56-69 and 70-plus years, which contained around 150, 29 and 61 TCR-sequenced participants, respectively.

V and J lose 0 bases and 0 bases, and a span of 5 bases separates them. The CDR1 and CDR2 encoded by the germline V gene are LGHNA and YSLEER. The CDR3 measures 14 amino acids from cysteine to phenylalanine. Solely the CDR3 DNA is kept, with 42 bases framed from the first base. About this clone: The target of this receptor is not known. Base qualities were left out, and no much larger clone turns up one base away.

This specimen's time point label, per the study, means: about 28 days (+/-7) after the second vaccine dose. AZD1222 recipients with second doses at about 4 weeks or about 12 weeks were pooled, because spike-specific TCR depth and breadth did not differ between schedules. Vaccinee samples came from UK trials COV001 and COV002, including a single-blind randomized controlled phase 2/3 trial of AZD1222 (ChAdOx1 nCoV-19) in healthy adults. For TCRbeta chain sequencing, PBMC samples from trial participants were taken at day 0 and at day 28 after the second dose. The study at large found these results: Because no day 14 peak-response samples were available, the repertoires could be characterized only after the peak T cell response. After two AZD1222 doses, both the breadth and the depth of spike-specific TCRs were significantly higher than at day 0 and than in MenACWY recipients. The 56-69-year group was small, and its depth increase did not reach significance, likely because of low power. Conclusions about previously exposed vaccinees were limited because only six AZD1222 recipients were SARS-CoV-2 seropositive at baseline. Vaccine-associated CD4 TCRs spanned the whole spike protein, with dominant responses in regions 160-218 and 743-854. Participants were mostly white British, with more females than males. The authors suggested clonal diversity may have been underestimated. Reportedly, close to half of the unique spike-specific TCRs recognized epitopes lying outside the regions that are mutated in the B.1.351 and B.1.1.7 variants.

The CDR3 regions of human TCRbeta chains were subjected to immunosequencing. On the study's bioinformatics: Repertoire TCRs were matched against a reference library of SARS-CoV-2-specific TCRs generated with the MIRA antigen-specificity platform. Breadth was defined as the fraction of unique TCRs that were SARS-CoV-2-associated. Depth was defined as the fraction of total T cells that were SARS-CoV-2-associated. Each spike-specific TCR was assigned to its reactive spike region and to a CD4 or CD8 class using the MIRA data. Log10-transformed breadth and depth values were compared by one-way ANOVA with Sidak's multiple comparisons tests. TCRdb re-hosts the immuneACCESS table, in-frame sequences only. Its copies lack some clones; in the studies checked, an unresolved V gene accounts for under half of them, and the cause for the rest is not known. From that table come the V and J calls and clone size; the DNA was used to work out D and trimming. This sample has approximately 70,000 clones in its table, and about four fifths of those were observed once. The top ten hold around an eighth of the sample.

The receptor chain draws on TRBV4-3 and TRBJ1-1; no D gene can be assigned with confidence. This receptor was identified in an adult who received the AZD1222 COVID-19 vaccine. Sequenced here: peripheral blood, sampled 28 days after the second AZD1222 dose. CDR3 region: CASSQDPVNTEAFF. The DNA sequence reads TGCGCCAGCAGCCAAGATCCGGTGAACACTGAAGCTTTCTTT.